The 5 T cell receptor beta chains in this list originate from one sample, sequenced in a study of blood T cell repertoires in COVID-19. Some clones are missing from TCRdb's copy, which holds only in-frame ones; the method was immunoSEQ multiplex PCR. Here the sample spans about 200,000 clones, over 80% being singletons. Material for sequencing was peripheral blood. The receptors stem from a man in his sixties with COVID-19, enrolled during active disease.

The rearrangement uses TRBV27 and TRBJ2-1; 8 bases align to TRBD2. This CDR3 comprises 18 residues. The J segment lost 0 bases and the V segment lost 1 base, leaving 8 bases of the junction unmatched. From germline, CDR1 is MNHEY and CDR2 SMNVEV (reference sequence). The CDR3 reads CASSLFSGARSSYNEQFF. The CDR3 DNA reads as TGTGCCAGCAGTTTATTTAGCGGGGCCAGGAGCTCCTACAATGAGCAGTTCTTC.

The chain recombines TRBV30 with TRBJ1-1; D is perhaps TRBD1 (6 bases). The CDR3 runs to 14 residues. With 4 bases removed from V and 2 bases from J, the gap between germline ends came to 14 bases. Per germline, CDR1 GTSNPN and CDR2 SVGIG (reference sequence). CDR3 DNA: TGTGCCTGGAAGAACCGGGACAAAAACACTGAAGCTTTCTTT. It translates to CAWKNRDKNTEAFF. Combining the CDR3 with reference TRBV30 and TRBJ1-1 gives the whole variable domain SQTIHQWPATLVQPVGSPLSLECTVEGTSNPNLYWYRQAAGRGLQLLFYSVGIGQISSEVPQNLSASRPQDRQFILSSKKLLLSDSGFYLCAWKNRDKNTEAFFGQGTRLTVV.

The chain recombines TRBV18 with TRBJ1-5; 8 nucleotides line up with TRBD1. The CDR3 loop spans 14 amino acids. Per the germline V gene, CDR1 is KGHSH and CDR2 is LQKENI. J was trimmed by 3 bases and V by 3 bases; bases with no gene match: 1. Here the CDR3 DNA reads TGTGCCAGCTCACCGACAGGGGACAATCAGCCCCAGCATTTT. Amino acid sequence: CASSPTGDNQPQHF.

The chain is built from TRBV19 and TRBJ1-5; D gene uncertain. Deletions cut 1 base from V and 1 base from J, with 14 bases between. The CDR3 runs 17 residues. Germline V gene lookup returns CDR1 LNHDA and CDR2 SQIVND (reference sequence). The CDR3 sequence is CASSIVGEAPSNQPQHF. The CDR3, as DNA: TGTGCCAGTAGTATAGTTGGGGAGGCCCCAAGCAATCAGCCCCAGCATTTT.

The rearrangement uses TRBV7-9 and TRBJ1-4, with a possible D match to TRBD1 (6 bases). The CDR3 extends over 12 amino acids. V shed 5 bases and J shed 7 bases, with 8 bases lying between them. Germline V gene data show CDR1 as SEHNR and CDR2 as FQNEAQ (reference sequence). For the CDR3, the DNA is TGTGCCAGCAGCCGGACAGTTGAAAAACTGTTTTTT. It encodes CASSRTVEKLFF.